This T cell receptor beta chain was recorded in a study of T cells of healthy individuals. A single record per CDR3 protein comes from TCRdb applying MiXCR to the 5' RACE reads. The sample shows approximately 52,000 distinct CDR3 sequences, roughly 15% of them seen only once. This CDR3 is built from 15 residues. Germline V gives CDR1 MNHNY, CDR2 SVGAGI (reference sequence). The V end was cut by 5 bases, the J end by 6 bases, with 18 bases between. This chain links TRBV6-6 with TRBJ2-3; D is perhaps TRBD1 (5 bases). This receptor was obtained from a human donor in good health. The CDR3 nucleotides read TGTGCCAGCAGTGATACAGGTAGTATAATGGATACGCAGTATTTT. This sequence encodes CASSDTGSIMDTQYF.